This T cell receptor beta chain is from a study of T-cell memory formation after mild COVID-19. Whole-study context: Most TCR clusters belonged to a single donor. Study results and caveats: Chiefly within CM and EM were the contracting CD4+ clones; CD8+ ones were within EMRA. Contracting clones, day 15 to 85, had balanced CD4/CD8, and later expanders favored CD4+.

There are a few counts of this clonotype. Its antigen is as yet unknown. Losses at the gene ends were 1 base for V and 9 bases for J; bases not matched to a gene: 2. The CDR3 loop spans 13 amino acids. Germline V gene lookup returns CDR1 DFQATT and CDR2 SNEGSKA (reference sequence). MiXCR was run by TCRdb on the 5' RACE reads, yielding one entry per CDR3 protein. Among about 270,000 distinct CDR3 sequences listed, 15% to 20% were seen once. Sample: PBMCs or a T cell subset sorted from them (not recorded which). The chain employs TRBV20-1 and TRBJ2-1; 11 bases are a match to TRBD2. This sequence was found in a man between 18 and 29 years old who had mild COVID-19 (a few samples of this study predate the infection). Cell type and time point are not known. The CDR3 DNA follows: TGCAGTGCTAGAGGCGGGACTAGCGGTGAGCAGTTCTTC. Its protein product is CSARGGTSGEQFF.